Listed below are T cell receptor beta chains from one sample, sequenced in a study of neurological immune-mediated disorders. TCRdb used MiXCR to reprocess the 5' RACE reads, holding one entry per CDR3 protein. The table lists some 87,000 distinct CDR3 sequences, roughly an eighth of them singletons. What was sequenced was PBMCs. The receptors originated from a female donor with HTLV-1-associated myelopathy (HAM/TSP). The CDR3 runs from the conserved cysteine through the conserved F or W. A D gene is named only where the DNA matches it firmly.

TRBJ2-7,-,TRBV5-1,CASSLVGISYEQYF
TRBJ1-1,-,TRBV20-1,CSAGGDTEAFF
TRBJ2-3,-,TRBV10-1,CASSDYRTGTQYF
TRBJ1-2,-,TRBV5-1,CASSPRVAGGYTF
TRBJ1-5,-,TRBV7-3,CASSPRGNQPQHF
TRBJ1-2,-,TRBV6-5,CASSYSSAVPGYTF
TRBJ1-4,-,TRBV11-2,CASSLGAGANEKLFF
TRBJ1-4,-,TRBV15,CATATGKKGKLFF
TRBJ2-3,TRBD2,TRBV15,CATSSRTSGGSTDTQYF
TRBJ1-4,TRBD1,TRBV5-1,CASSSGTDEKLFF
TRBJ2-7,-,TRBV24-1,CATSVGGNYEQYF
TRBJ2-3,-,TRBV12-3/TRBV12-4,CASSGAVGEQYF
TRBJ2-7,-,TRBV11-2,CASSLYQGTSYEQYF
TRBJ1-1,TRBD1,TRBV11-2,CASSSTGVNTEAFF
TRBJ2-7,-,TRBV29-1,CSGRDEQYF
TRBJ2-5,-,TRBV4-2,CASSVPAAGETQYF
TRBJ2-7,TRBD1,TRBV5-1,CASSFQGAPGEQYF
TRBJ2-2,-,TRBV4-2,CASSHGGSSNTGELFF
TRBJ2-7,-,TRBV29-1,CSVEQGGYEQYF
TRBJ2-4,-,TRBV5-1,CASSVGQKNIQYF
TRBJ1-5,-,TRBV3-1,CASSQQGQPQHF
TRBJ2-5,-,TRBV20-1,CSASPPGSYQETQYF
TRBJ1-1,-,TRBV7-9,CAGGTLAAHTEAFF
TRBJ2-7,-,TRBV29-1,CSSTSGTNYEQYF
TRBJ2-1,-,TRBV5-1,CASRRESSYNEQFF
TRBJ2-7,-,TRBV5-1,CASSSEVGASDYEQYF
TRBJ1-1,TRBD1,TRBV10-3,CAIMAGGRVTEAFF
TRBJ2-7,-,TRBV5-1,CASSLAQGVYYEQYF
TRBJ2-5,TRBD1,TRBV20-1,CSGRQGKETQYF
TRBJ1-5,TRBD1,TRBV20-1,CSAREDLRGLSNQPQHF
TRBJ2-7,-,TRBV5-1,CASSPSGTDEQYF
TRBJ2-4,-,TRBV4-1,CASSQDFSSNSKNIQYF
TRBJ2-2,-,TRBV20-1,CSARDRTGELFF
TRBJ1-5,-,TRBV29-1,CSAAGDSNQPQHF
TRBJ1-4,-,TRBV5-1,CASSLGTSLNEKLFF
TRBJ2-6,-,TRBV9,CASSRDRFSGANVLTF
TRBJ2-7,TRBD2,TRBV28,CASSGAGGRLGYEQYF
TRBJ2-5,-,TRBV5-1,CASSSGSRAEGETQYF
TRBJ2-1,-,TRBV20-1,CSVPAEHLDEQFF
TRBJ1-1,-,TRBV7-9,CASSSPRGGTEAFF
TRBJ2-1,-,TRBV20-1,CSARGGHRLEQFF
TRBJ2-7,-,TRBV28,CASSPSGQGEGYEQYF
TRBJ2-2,-,TRBV11-2,CASSRLLTGNTGELFF
TRBJ1-6,-,TRBV5-1,CASSQGSYNSPLHF
TRBJ2-5,TRBD2,TRBV4-2,CASSQETSGGVETQYF
TRBJ2-5,TRBD2,TRBV3-1,CASSQGLAEQETQYF
TRBJ2-1,TRBD1,TRBV4-1,CASSQEGRGIREQFF
TRBJ2-7,-,TRBV7-9,CASSYEGGAPREQYF
TRBJ2-7,TRBD2,TRBV7-9,CASSFRTSGGSVSF
TRBJ2-5,-,TRBV5-1,CASSLVVGGNAQETQYF
TRBJ2-3,TRBD2,TRBV7-9,CASSPRSGGLAAEYF
TRBJ2-3,-,TRBV9,CASSRAYTDTQYF